Following are 11 T cell receptor beta chains from one sample sequenced in a study of cytomegalovirus exposure and HLA in healthy donors. Measured with immunoSEQ multiplex PCR; TCRdb has only the in-frame clones, and not every one. The sample lists under 140,000 clones; more than 70% were seen once. Input material: PBMCs. The receptors derive from a young woman in good health and CMV-seronegative.

The chain has TRBV9 and TRBJ2-1; TRBD2 matches 8 bases. The germline gives CDR1 SGDLS, CDR2 YYNGEE. There are 15 residues in the CDR3. J was trimmed by 3 bases and V by 4 bases; bases with no gene match: 6. The CDR3: CASSQGGGYYNEQFF. Here the CDR3 DNA reads TGTGCCAGCAGCCAAGGCGGGGGGTACTACAATGAGCAGTTCTTC.

This chain uses TRBV15 with TRBJ1-5, with TRBD1 matching 8 bases. The CDR3 consists of 16 residues. V shed 3 bases, J shed 3 bases, and the junction held 7 bases outside the gene matches. Per the germline V gene, CDR1 is LNHNV and CDR2 is YYDKDF (reference sequence). Here the CDR3 DNA reads TGTGCCACCAGCAGGTTACAGGGGGGGACCAATCAGCCCCAGCATTTT. Protein sequence: CATSRLQGGTNQPQHF.

The rearrangement joins TRBV4-3 to TRBJ1-2, with D hard to call. The CDR3 runs to 14 residues. Trimming pared 1 base from V and 2 bases from J, leaving 8 bases between. Germline assignment: CDR1 LGHNA and CDR2 YSLEER. CDR3 region: CASSQVSGNYGYTF. The CDR3 DNA reads TGCGCCAGCAGCCAAGTCTCAGGAAACTATGGCTACACCTTC.

The CDR3 bases are TGTGCCAGCAGCTTGGCCCTAACCTCCTACAATGAGCAGTTCTTC. Its protein is CASSLALTSYNEQFF. J is TRBJ2-1 and V is TRBV5-5; the D is unclear. The CDR3 spans 15 residues. Germline V gene lookup returns CDR1 SGHKS and CDR2 YYEKEE (reference sequence). Trimming took 0 bases from V and 0 from J, leaving 7 bases between them.

This chain joins TRBV30 and TRBJ2-3, with D tentatively TRBD2 (5 bases). V lost 5 bases and J lost 0, with 9 bases in between. Looked up from germline, CDR1 is GTSNPN and CDR2 is SVGIG (reference sequence). The CDR3 consists of 13 residues. The CDR3 protein is CAWGPGSTDTQYF. CDR3 in DNA: TGTGCCTGGGGGCCGGGGAGCACAGATACGCAGTATTTT.

The genes are TRBV27 and TRBJ2-7, with 7 nucleotides matching TRBD2. Looked up from germline, CDR1 is MNHEY and CDR2 is SMNVEV (reference sequence). Trimming took 6 bases from V and 9 from J; bases not matched to a gene: 11. The CDR3 totals 13 residues. The CDR3 spells CASRGGGSVGQYF. The CDR3 nucleotides are TGTGCCAGCAGAGGCGGGGGTAGTGTCGGGCAGTACTTC.

The J gene is TRBJ2-1, the V gene TRBV19; D possibly corresponds to TRBD1 (5 bases). Germline V lookup: CDR1 LNHDA, CDR2 SQIVND (reference sequence). V was clipped by 4 bases and J by 10 bases, with 20 bases between them. CDR3 size: 15 residues. CDR3: CASSTFTDRTKEQFF. In DNA, the CDR3 is TGTGCCAGTAGTACCTTTACCGACAGAACGAAGGAGCAGTTCTTC. The complete variable domain, with remaining parts taken from reference TRBV19 and TRBJ2-1, reads DGGITQSPKYLFRKEGQNVTLSCEQNLNHDAMYWYRQDPGQGLRLIYYSQIVNDFQKGDIAEGYSVSREKKESFPLTVTSAQKNPTAFYLCASSTFTDRTKEQFFGPGTRLTVL.

The chain links TRBV5-1 to TRBJ1-3, with D hard to call. The germline V and J ends were trimmed by 4 bases and 0 bases, with 8 bases remaining between them. CDR1 SGHRS and CDR2 YFSETQ come from the germline V gene. CDR3 length equals 14 residues. The CDR3, as DNA: TGCGCCAGCAGCCTAGGCTTCTCTGGAAACACCATATATTTT. Its translation: CASSLGFSGNTIYF.

This chain links TRBV5-4 with TRBJ1-4, with 8 bases matching TRBD1. The V segment lost 3 bases and the J segment 8 bases; nucleotides outside the gene matches: 6. The germline gives CDR1 SGHNT, CDR2 YYREEE (reference sequence). The CDR3 consists of 14 residues. CDR3 DNA sequence: TGTGCCAGCAGCTCTCGGGACAGGAGGGAAAAACTGTTTTTT. It specifies CASSSRDRREKLFF.

V gene TRBV12-1 combines with J gene TRBJ2-7; no DNA check was done on the table's D call, TRBD2. TRBV12-1 is shown as a pseudogene. The CDR3 is 15 amino acids. The CDR3 sequence: CASSPGTSGKGEQYF. CDR3 coding DNA: TGTGCCAGCAGCCCCGGGACTAGCGGGAAGGGCGAGCAGTACTTC.

The chain recombines TRBV6-5 with TRBJ2-1; tentative D call: TRBD2 (6 bases). V lost 2 bases, J lost 3 bases, and 11 bases lay in between. CDR1 is MNHEY, CDR2 SVGAGI, per germline. CDR3 length: 15 residues. The CDR3: CASSYKGLNYNEQFF. In nucleotides, the CDR3 is TGTGCCAGCAGTTACAAGGGACTGAACTACAATGAGCAGTTCTTC.